The 27 T cell receptor beta chains presented below share a single source sample, sequenced in a study of blood T cell repertoires in COVID-19. Some clones are missing from TCRdb's copy, which holds only in-frame ones; the method was immunoSEQ multiplex PCR. The table shows approximately 360,000 clones, with roughly nine tenths occurring only once. Sequenced input: peripheral blood. These receptors were obtained from a man aged 35 to 55 with acute or convalescent COVID-19.

J is TRBJ2-1 and V is TRBV5-1, with D unresolved. The germline V gene encodes CDR1 SGHRS and CDR2 YFSETQ. The V and J ends lost 0 bases and 0 bases respectively, with 7 bases between them. The CDR3 is 15 residues long. The CDR3 here is CASSLGASSYNEQFF. CDR3 nucleotides: TGCGCCAGCAGCTTGGGTGCTAGCTCCTACAATGAGCAGTTCTTC.

This clone occurred a few times. Different DNA sequences within this sample yield the same CDR3. The chain uses TRBV9 and TRBJ1-6; D unclear. The germline gives CDR1 SGDLS, CDR2 YYNGEE. The CDR3 runs to 16 residues. Between the trimmed V and J ends, which lost 2 bases and 6 bases, there was a span of 15 bases. CDR3 DNA: TGTGCCAGCAGCGTCGGAGGCGGTCGGGGTAATTCACCCCTCCACTTT. Protein: CASSVGGGRGNSPLHF.

The V gene is TRBV5-1, the J gene TRBJ2-7; D ambiguous. The V gene's germline CDR1 is SGHRS and CDR2 YFSETQ. Trimming stripped 0 bases from V and 0 bases from J, with 7 bases between. This CDR3 has 14 residues. The DNA of the CDR3 is TGCGCCAGCAGCTTGGTTTCCAGCTCCTACGAGCAGTACTTC. It is translated as CASSLVSSSYEQYF.

V usage is TRBV9 and J usage is TRBJ2-7, with D possibly matching TRBD2 (6 bases). The CDR3 is 14 residues long. CDR1 and CDR2 from the germline V gene are SGDLS and YYNGEE. Trimming shortened V by 1 base and J by 5 bases, and 13 bases separated the two germline ends. The CDR3 DNA sequence: TGTGCCAGCAGCGTAAGGTGGGAGGACCACGAGCAGTACTTC. It encodes CASSVRWEDHEQYF. The variable domain in full, completed from reference TRBV9 and TRBJ2-7, reads DSGVTQTPKHLITATGQRVTLRCSPRSGDLSVYWYQQSLDQGLQFLIQYYNGEERAKGNILERFSAQQFPDLHSELNLSSLELGDSALYFCASSVRWEDHEQYFGPGTRLTVT.

The chain uses TRBV30 and TRBJ2-7, with 8 bases matching TRBD2. The CDR3 extends over 14 amino acids. Germline loops: CDR1 GTSNPN, CDR2 SVGIG (reference sequence). V lost 0 bases to trimming and J lost 5 bases; unmatched junction nucleotides: 6. CDR3 in amino acids: CAWSVVAGLNEQYF. DNA for the CDR3: TGTGCCTGGAGTGTAGTAGCGGGATTGAACGAGCAGTACTTC.

The V call is TRBV6-1, the J call TRBJ1-2, with a tentative D call TRBD1 (6 bases). With 3 bases removed from V and 8 bases from J, the gap between germline ends came to 13 bases. The germline V gene encodes CDR1 MNHNS and CDR2 SASEGT. The CDR3 consists of 13 residues. This CDR3 reads CASSEGGARGYTF. The CDR3 region has the DNA TGTGCCAGCAGTGAGGGGGGGGCCAGGGGCTACACCTTC.

The chain recombines TRBV6-6 with TRBJ1-1; no reliable D call. The germline V and J ends were trimmed by 0 bases and 0 bases, with 8 bases remaining between them. The CDR3 consists of 15 residues. Germline V gene data show CDR1 as MNHNY and CDR2 as SVGAGI (reference sequence). Written as DNA, the CDR3 is TGTGCCAGCAGTTACTCAGGAGGGATGAACACTGAAGCTTTCTTT. This sequence encodes CASSYSGGMNTEAFF.

The chain uses TRBV10-2 and TRBJ1-2; the D gene is possibly TRBD1 (6 bases). The CDR3 consists of 16 residues. V was clipped by 0 bases and J by 3 bases, with 14 bases between them. Germline lookup yields CDR1 WSHSY and CDR2 SAAADI. The CDR3 sequence is CASSESNLGADYGYTF. CDR3 in DNA: TGCGCCAGCAGTGAGTCGAATCTGGGGGCGGACTATGGCTACACCTTC.

The rearrangement joins TRBV6-5 to TRBJ2-7; 12 bases are shared with TRBD2. CDR3 length equals 15 residues. Losses at the gene ends were 8 bases for V and 4 bases for J; bases not matched to a gene: 9. Per germline, CDR1 MNHEY and CDR2 SVGAGI. This CDR3 reads CASLPTSGSKYEQYF. Here the CDR3 DNA reads TGTGCCAGCCTGCCGACTAGCGGGAGTAAATACGAGCAGTACTTC.

The chain employs TRBV28 and TRBJ2-7, with TRBD2 as a possible D gene (6 bases). V lost 2 bases and J 11 bases, leaving 22 bases between the germline ends. This CDR3 comprises 15 residues. CDR1 is MDHEN and CDR2 is SYDVKM in the germline V gene. The CDR3 protein is CASSLRLLREEGKYF. The DNA for the CDR3 is TGTGCCAGCAGTTTAAGGTTACTCAGGGAGGAGGGAAAGTACTTC.

J is TRBJ1-5 and V is TRBV5-5; D is undetermined. Germline CDR1 SGHKS, CDR2 YYEKEE (reference sequence). V was clipped by 4 bases and J by 1 base, with 15 bases between them. The CDR3 length is 16 residues. CDR3 coding DNA: TGTGCCAGCAGCCTCTTGGTTGGAGGGAGCAATCAGCCCCAGCATTTT. Protein: CASSLLVGGSNQPQHF. Full variable domain (outside the CDR3, taken from reference TRBV5-5 and TRBJ1-5): DAGVTQSPTHLIKTRGQQVTLRCSPISGHKSVSWYQQVLGQGPQFIFQYYEKEERGRGNFPDRFSARQFPNYSSELNVNALLLGDSALYLCASSLLVGGSNQPQHFGDGTRLSIL.

The chain recombines TRBV5-5 with TRBJ1-2; D perhaps matches TRBD1 (6 bases). Germline V gene lookup returns CDR1 SGHKS and CDR2 YYEKEE (reference sequence). Trimming took 4 bases from V and 4 from J, leaving 20 bases between them. This CDR3 spans 16 amino acids. This chain's CDR3 is CASSPRQGNSGYGYTF. In DNA form, the CDR3 reads TGTGCCAGCAGCCCCCGGCAGGGGAATTCAGGCTATGGCTACACCTTC.

V gene TRBV5-5 combines with J gene TRBJ1-6; D is perhaps TRBD1 (5 bases). The CDR3 spans 15 residues. V was pared by 0 bases and J by 9 bases, with 13 bases between. Germline assignment: CDR1 SGHKS and CDR2 YYEKEE (reference sequence). CDR3 protein: CASSLVGQGSSPLHF. Written as DNA, the CDR3 is TGTGCCAGCAGCTTGGTAGGTCAGGGTTCTTCACCCCTCCACTTT.

The chain joins TRBV27 to TRBJ2-1, with 7 bases aligning to TRBD2. V was pared by 5 bases and J by 8 bases, with 3 bases of the junction left unmatched. Germline CDR1 is MNHEY and CDR2 is SMNVEV (reference sequence). The CDR3 contains 12 residues. CDR3 sequence (DNA): TGTGCCAGCAGTCTGGGAGGGGATGAGCAGTTCTTC. Its translation: CASSLGGDEQFF.

This clone has a handful of counts. The gene calls are TRBV7-2 and TRBJ2-3; 8 bases align to TRBD2. The V and J ends lost 5 bases and 5 bases, in that order; junction bases with no gene match: 15. This CDR3 spans 17 amino acids. Germline V lookup: CDR1 SGHTA, CDR2 FQGNSA. The CDR3 loop is CASSPPPRGGAKDTQYF. The DNA of the CDR3 is TGTGCCAGCAGCCCACCCCCCCGGGGGGGGGCGAAAGATACGCAGTATTTT.

The V gene is TRBV5-8, the J gene TRBJ2-7, with a weak D call TRBD2 (6 bases). This CDR3 comprises 13 residues. Germline CDR1 SGHTS, CDR2 YDEGEE. Trimming cost V 4 bases and J 2 bases, with 10 bases left between them. DNA of the CDR3: TGTGCCAGCAGCCTCGGCGGGACCTACGAGCAGTACTTC. Translating it yields CASSLGGTYEQYF.

The CDR3 DNA is TGTGCCAGCAGCCAAGAGCAGGGCGGGCCCCAGCATTTT. This translates into CASSQEQGGPQHF. The V call is TRBV3-1 (or the pseudogene TRBV3-2), the J call TRBJ1-5, with D maybe TRBD1 (5 bases). The CDR3 runs 13 residues. V lost 0 bases to trimming and J lost 9 bases, with 9 bases between them. Per the germline V gene, CDR1 is LGHDT and CDR2 is YNNKEL (reference sequence).

This clone has just one count. The chain combines TRBV10-2 with TRBJ2-7, with 9 bases lining up with TRBD2. The V segment lost 4 bases and the J segment 0 bases; nucleotides outside the gene matches: 10. Per germline, CDR1 WSHSY and CDR2 SAAADI. This CDR3 region has 17 residues. The CDR3 DNA reads TGCGCCAGCAGTGTGGGGCTAGCGGGACCTCCCTCCTACGAGCAGTACTTC. This sequence encodes CASSVGLAGPPSYEQYF.

The chain couples TRBV12-3 or TRBV12-4 to TRBJ1-4; D possibly corresponds to TRBD1 (6 bases). This CDR3 region has 12 residues. The V end lost 3 bases, the J end lost 8 bases, and 7 bases lay between the germline ends. This chain's CDR3 is CASSFGGEKLFF. CDR3 nucleotide sequence: TGTGCCAGCAGTTTTGGGGGCGAAAAACTGTTTTTT.

J is TRBJ1-1 and V is TRBV27; the D is unclear. V was shortened by 4 bases and J by 0 bases, with 9 bases between the two germline ends. The CDR3 runs 14 residues. Germline V CDR1 and CDR2: MNHEY, SMNVEV (reference sequence). CDR3 sequence reads: CASSYSLMNTEAFF. CDR3 sequence (DNA): TGTGCCAGCAGTTACAGCCTCATGAACACTGAAGCTTTCTTT.

V usage is TRBV6-1 and J usage is TRBJ1-3; TRBD1 matches 7 bases. V lost 4 bases to trimming and J lost 0 bases; unmatched junction nucleotides: 12. The CDR3 spans 18 residues. CDR1 is MNHNS, CDR2 SASEGT, per germline. Written as DNA, the CDR3 is TGTGCCAGCAGTGTAGGTCGCGCAGGGGGGCACTCTGGAAACACCATATATTTT. Translating gives CASSVGRAGGHSGNTIYF.

This chain links TRBV19 with TRBJ2-2; 8 bases are a match to TRBD2. The CDR3 spans 15 residues. Unmatched junction bases numbered 10, after V lost 4 bases and J lost 9 bases. Germline CDR1 is LNHDA and CDR2 is SQIVND (reference sequence). Here the CDR3 DNA reads TGTGCCAGTAGTACAGCGGGGGAGATACACCGGGAGCTGTTTTTT. Protein product: CASSTAGEIHRELFF.

This rearrangement joins TRBV7-9 to TRBJ2-7, with D maybe TRBD1 (5 bases). The CDR3 is 15 residues long. The germline gives CDR1 SEHNR, CDR2 FQNEAQ (reference sequence). Trimming left V 0 bases short and J 7 bases short, with 16 bases between. The chain's CDR3 is CASSLAQGASREQYF. CDR3 DNA sequence: TGTGCCAGCAGCTTAGCGCAAGGGGCTAGTCGGGAGCAGTACTTC. Full variable domain (missing parts from reference TRBV7-9 and TRBJ2-7): DTGVSQNPRHKITKRGQNVTFRCDPISEHNRLYWYRQTLGQGPEFLTYFQNEAQLEKSRLLSDRFSAERPKGSFSTLEIQRTEQGDSAMYLCASSLAQGASREQYFGPGTRLTVT.

The CDR3 DNA sequence: TGTGCCAGCAGCCTGGGGGGGGACAGCCTCGCCGGCTACGAGCAGTACTTC. This gives the protein CASSLGGDSLAGYEQYF. The chain employs TRBV5-8 and TRBJ2-7, with D perhaps matching TRBD1 or TRBD2 (7 bases each). The ends were cut back, 4 bases at V and 3 bases at J, with 23 bases in the middle. Germline V CDR1 and CDR2: SGHTS, YDEGEE. The CDR3 length is 17 residues.

V is TRBV7-9 and J is TRBJ2-1, with TRBD2 identical over 7 bases. Germline values: CDR1 SEHNR, CDR2 FQNEAQ (reference sequence). The length of the CDR3 is 16 residues. J gave up 6 bases and V 6 bases, and 14 bases lay outside the gene matches. The CDR3 spells CASRPSSGRGGNEQFF. The CDR3, as DNA: TGTGCCAGCAGACCCTCTAGCGGCCGCGGGGGCAATGAGCAGTTCTTC.

This clone was counted a single time. The chain recombines TRBV9 with TRBJ1-5; no reliable D call. CDR3 length: 15 residues. V gave up 0 bases and J gave up 3 bases, with 10 bases separating them. Germline V gives CDR1 SGDLS, CDR2 YYNGEE. CDR3 bases: TGTGCCAGCAGCGTAGAGGGAGGCTCCAATCAGCCCCAGCATTTT. Its protein is CASSVEGGSNQPQHF.

Only one count was recorded for this clone. The chain couples TRBV12-5 to TRBJ2-1, with D possibly matching TRBD1 (5 bases). Trimming took 6 bases from V and 0 from J, leaving 9 bases between them. The CDR3 loop spans 14 amino acids. Germline V CDR1 and CDR2: LGHNT, FRNRAP. CDR3 in amino acids: CASGEGVSYNEQFF. Written as DNA, the CDR3 is TGTGCTAGTGGCGAAGGGGTCTCCTACAATGAGCAGTTCTTC.